Below, 10 T cell receptor beta chains from the same sample are listed, as sequenced in a study of response to subunit inactivated influenza vaccine. Using its own MiXCR run on the RT-PCR reads, TCRdb lists one record per CDR3 protein. This table holds around 760,000 distinct CDR3 sequences, over 11% found once. The sample here was PBMCs from blood, taken 14 days before vaccination. These TCRs come from a man aged 45 to 65 who received an inactivated influenza vaccine.

This chain uses TRBV7-2 with TRBJ2-2; the match to TRBD2 covers 7 bases. The CDR3 length is 14 residues. Germline V gene sequence: CDR1 SGHTA, CDR2 FQGNSA. V was pared by 7 bases and J by 4 bases, with 6 bases of the junction left unmatched. The CDR3 loop reads CASTTTGGTGELFF. The CDR3, as DNA: TGTGCCAGCACCACGACGGGGGGCACCGGGGAGCTGTTTTTT. The complete variable domain, with remaining parts taken from reference TRBV7-2 and TRBJ2-2, reads GAGVSQSPSNKVTEKGKDVELRCDPISGHTALYWYRQSLGQGLEFLIYFQGNSAPDKSGLPSDRFSAERTGGSVSTLTIQRTQQEDSAVYLCASTTTGGTGELFFGEGSRLTVL.

This clonotype came up a few times. The chain joins TRBV6-1 to TRBJ2-2; D not resolved. Trimming took 6 bases from V and 2 from J, leaving 7 bases between them. The CDR3 has 13 amino acids. Germline CDR1 MNHNS, CDR2 SASEGT. The CDR3 DNA reads TGTGCCAGCAGCAACGGTAACACCGGGGAGCTGTTTTTT. Translated: CASSNGNTGELFF.

The chain combines TRBV4-3 with TRBJ2-7, with D hard to call. The CDR3 is 14 residues long. Per germline, CDR1 LGHNA and CDR2 YSLEER. V was clipped by 0 bases and J by 6 bases, with 12 bases between them. The CDR3, as DNA: TGCGCCAGCAGCCAAGATCGGACGGTAGGCGAGCAGTACTTC. Translating gives CASSQDRTVGEQYF.

In its sample, this clonotype was seen many times. This chain uses TRBV12-3 or TRBV12-4 with TRBJ2-2; the match to TRBD1 covers 8 bases. This CDR3 region has 14 residues. Germline trimming cut 4 bases from V and 7 bases from J; bases unmatched to any gene: 5. In nucleotides, the CDR3 is TGTGCCAGCAGTTCACGGACAGGGTTCGGGGAGCTGTTTTTT. Its translation is CASSSRTGFGELFF.

This clonotype was detected only a few times. The chain recombines TRBV18 with TRBJ2-5; tentative D call: TRBD1 (6 bases). The length of the CDR3 is 14 residues. V was pared by 0 bases and J by 5 bases, with 10 bases between. Germline CDR1 and CDR2: KGHSH and LQKENI. The CDR3 DNA reads as TGTGCCAGCTCACCACCGATGAGGGGGGAGACCCAGTACTTC. Translating it yields CASSPPMRGETQYF.

This clonotype showed up many times. The J gene is TRBJ2-7, the V gene TRBV12-3 or TRBV12-4; 9 bases map to TRBD2. The CDR3 contains 15 residues. Trimming at V came to 1 base and at J to 6 bases, leaving 7 bases not matched to a gene. CDR3 in DNA: TGTGCCAGCAGTTTAGGACTAGCGGAGGTAGGCGAGCAGTACTTC. Translation: CASSLGLAEVGEQYF.

This clonotype appeared many times. This sequence joins TRBV10-3 and TRBJ2-5; D is possibly TRBD1 (6 bases). The CDR3 totals 13 residues. Germline CDR1 is ENHRY and CDR2 is SYGVKD. V lost 3 bases to trimming and J lost 4 bases, with 9 bases between them. DNA of the CDR3: TGTGCCATCAGTGAACAGGGACCAGAGACCCAGTACTTC. It is translated as CAISEQGPETQYF.

This chain uses TRBV24-1 with TRBJ2-3; either TRBD1 or TRBD2 may fit D (5 bases each). V dropped 4 bases and J dropped 5 bases, with 9 bases sitting between them. In germline, CDR1 is KGHDR, CDR2 SFDVKD. The CDR3 is 13 residues long. The CDR3 loop reads CATSEGRRDTQYF. The CDR3 nucleotides are TGTGCCACCAGTGAGGGACGGCGAGATACGCAGTATTTT.

The chain links TRBV5-6 to TRBJ2-7; D gene ambiguous. Germline V gene data show CDR1 as SGHDT and CDR2 as YYEEEE. This CDR3 is 12 amino acids long. Trimming stripped 1 base from V and 6 bases from J, with 8 bases between. The CDR3 nucleotides read TGTGCCAGCAGCTTGAACCCTCTCGAGCAGTACTTC. Amino acid sequence: CASSLNPLEQYF.

The chain employs TRBV20-1 and TRBJ2-7, with 12 bases aligning to TRBD1. CDR3 length: 15 amino acids. The V gene's germline CDR1 is DFQATT and CDR2 SNEGSKA (reference sequence). The V and J ends lost 4 bases and 0 bases, in that order; junction bases with no gene match: 4. CDR3 DNA: TGCAGTGCTACGGGACAGGGGGCAAGCTCCTACGAGCAGTACTTC. This encodes CSATGQGASSYEQYF.